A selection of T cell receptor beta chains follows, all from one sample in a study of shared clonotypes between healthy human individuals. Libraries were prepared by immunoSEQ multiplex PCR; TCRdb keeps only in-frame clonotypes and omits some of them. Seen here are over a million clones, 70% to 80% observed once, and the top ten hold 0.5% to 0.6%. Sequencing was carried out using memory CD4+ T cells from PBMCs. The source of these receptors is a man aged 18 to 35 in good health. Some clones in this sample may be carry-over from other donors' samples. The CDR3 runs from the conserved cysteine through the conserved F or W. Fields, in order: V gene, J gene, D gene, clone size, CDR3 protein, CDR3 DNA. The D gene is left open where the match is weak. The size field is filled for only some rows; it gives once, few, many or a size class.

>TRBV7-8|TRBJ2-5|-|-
CASSPGRTTLGTQYF
TGTGCCAGCAGCCCCGGACGGACCACCCTTGGGACCCAGTACTTC
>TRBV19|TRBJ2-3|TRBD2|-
CASRKVAGGDTQYF
TGTGCCAGTAGAAAAGTAGCGGGAGGGGATACGCAGTATTTT
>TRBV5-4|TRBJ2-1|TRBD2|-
CASSGGLAAYNEQFF
TGTGCCAGCAGCGGGGGACTAGCGGCTTACAATGAGCAGTTCTTC
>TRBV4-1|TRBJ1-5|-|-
CASSQQEVGSQPQHF
TGCGCCAGCAGCCAGCAAGAGGTGGGTTCTCAGCCCCAGCATTTT
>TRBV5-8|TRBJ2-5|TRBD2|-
CASRSGGQETQYF
TGTGCCAGCCGTTCGGGGGGTCAAGAGACCCAGTACTTC
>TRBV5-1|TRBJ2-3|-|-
CASSLAVATDTQYF
TGCGCCAGCAGCTTGGCCGTGGCGACAGATACGCAGTATTTT
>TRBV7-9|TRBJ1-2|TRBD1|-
CASSVRDRVGYTF
TGTGCCAGCAGCGTGCGGGACAGGGTAGGCTACACCTTC
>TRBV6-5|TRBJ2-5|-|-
CASSWGGQETQYF
TGTGCCAGCAGTTGGGGCGGGCAAGAGACCCAGTACTTC
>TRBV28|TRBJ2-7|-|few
CASSSLGRSYEQYF
TGTGCCAGCAGTTCCCTCGGGAGATCTTACGAGCAGTACTTC
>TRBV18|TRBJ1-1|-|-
CATDAQGNTEAFF
TGTGCCACCGACGCACAGGGCAACACTGAAGCTTTCTTT
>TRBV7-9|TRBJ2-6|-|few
CASSLRSNVLTF
TGTGCCAGCAGCTTACGATCCAACGTCCTGACTTTC
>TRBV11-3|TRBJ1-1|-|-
CASSLERGTEAFF
TGTGCCAGCAGCTTAGAAAGGGGCACTGAAGCTTTCTTT
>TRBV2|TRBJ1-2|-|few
CASRNSMGGGYTF
TGTGCCAGCAGAAATTCCATGGGAGGCGGCTACACCTTC
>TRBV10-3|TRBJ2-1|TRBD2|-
CAITSGNEQFF
TGTGCCATCACTAGCGGGAATGAGCAGTTCTTC
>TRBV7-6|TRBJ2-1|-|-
CASSRSVGESGNEQFF
TGTGCCAGCAGCCGCTCGGTAGGGGAGTCGGGCAATGAGCAGTTCTTC
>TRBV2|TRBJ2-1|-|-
CASSVRNEQFF
TGTGCCAGCAGTGTTAGGAATGAGCAGTTCTTC
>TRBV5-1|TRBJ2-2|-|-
CASSLWTTGELFF
TGCGCCAGCAGCTTATGGACAACCGGGGAGCTGTTTTTT
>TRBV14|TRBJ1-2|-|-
CASSQDWQPWGYTF
TGTGCCAGCAGCCAAGATTGGCAGCCGTGGGGCTACACCTTC
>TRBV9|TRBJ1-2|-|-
CASSQGQNYGYTF
TGTGCCAGCAGCCAGGGGCAAAACTATGGCTACACCTTC
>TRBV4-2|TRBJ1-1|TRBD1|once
CASSQRQGAIGNTEAFF
TGTGCCAGCAGCCAGAGACAGGGGGCTATTGGGAACACTGAAGCTTTCTTT
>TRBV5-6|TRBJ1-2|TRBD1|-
CASSRDRVGGYTF
TGTGCCAGCAGCCGAGACAGGGTGGGAGGCTACACCTTC
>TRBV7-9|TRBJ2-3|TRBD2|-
CASSKTSGFGGPDTQYF
TGTGCCAGCAGCAAGACTAGCGGGTTTGGTGGACCAGATACGCAGTATTTT
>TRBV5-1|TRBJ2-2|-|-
CASSLRVPNTGELFF
TGCGCCAGCAGCTTGAGGGTCCCGAACACCGGGGAGCTGTTTTTT
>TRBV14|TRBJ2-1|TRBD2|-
CASSQRGLAGANEQFF
TGTGCCAGCAGCCAAAGGGGGCTAGCGGGAGCCAATGAGCAGTTCTTC
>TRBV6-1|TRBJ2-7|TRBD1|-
CASRGGTGDYYEQYF
TGTGCCAGCAGGGGTGGGACAGGGGATTACTACGAGCAGTACTTC
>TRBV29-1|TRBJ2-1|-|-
CSVDKWASRSSYNEQFF
TGCAGCGTTGATAAGTGGGCTTCGAGGAGCTCCTACAATGAGCAGTTCTTC
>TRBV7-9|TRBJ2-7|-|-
CASTRAGYEQYF
TGTGCCAGCACCCGGGCGGGCTACGAGCAGTACTTC